Presented here are 16 T cell receptor beta chains from one specimen sequenced in a study of cytomegalovirus exposure and HLA in healthy donors. The PCR contained 60 Vbeta and 13 Jbeta primers. Repertoires were generated with immunoSEQ multiplex PCR, while TCRdb's copy carries only in-frame clones and drops some. The repertoire includes about 140,000 clones, 60% to 80% of them detected once, and approximately 0.9% sits in the top ten. Sample: PBMCs. Every receptor here comes from a young man in good health and CMV-seronegative.

The J gene is TRBJ1-2, the V gene TRBV29-1; D is undetermined. CDR1 is SQVTM, CDR2 ANQGSEA, per germline. The CDR3 has 11 amino acids. V was cut by 5 bases and J by 6 bases, with 10 bases left in between. CDR3 sequence (DNA): TGCAGCGTTTGGTCGGAGGATGGCTACACCTTC. Protein: CSVWSEDGYTF. The full variable domain, completed using reference TRBV29-1 and TRBJ1-2, is SAVISQKPSRDICQRGTSLTIQCQVDSQVTMMFWYRQQPGQSLTLIATANQGSEATYESGFVIDKFPISRPNLTFSTLTVSNMSPEDSSIYLCSVWSEDGYTFGSGTRLTVV.

The chain couples TRBV29-1 to TRBJ1-4; TRBD1 might be the D (6 bases). This CDR3 spans 13 amino acids. Trimming pared 6 bases from V and 7 bases from J, leaving 15 bases between. Germline assignment: CDR1 SQVTM and CDR2 ANQGSEA. The CDR3 sequence: CSVVGTNSEKLFF. The CDR3, as DNA: TGCAGCGTCGTCGGGACAAATAGTGAAAAACTGTTTTTT.

The chain joins TRBV29-1 to TRBJ2-7, with TRBD1 matching 8 bases. CDR1 and CDR2 (germline): SQVTM, ANQGSEA. V shed 7 bases, J shed 3 bases, and the junction held 11 bases outside the gene matches. The CDR3 spans 14 residues. CDR3 in DNA: TGCAGCGCCATTGAGGGGACAGGTCACTACGAGCAGTACTTC. It encodes CSAIEGTGHYEQYF.

The chain recombines TRBV14 with TRBJ1-1; TRBD1 agrees at 10 bases. Germline V CDR1 and CDR2: SGHDN, FVKESK. V dropped 1 base and J dropped 4; count of bases not matched to a gene: 0. The CDR3 is made up of 14 amino acids. Here the CDR3 reads CASSQGQGATEAFF. As DNA, the CDR3 is TGTGCCAGCAGCCAAGGACAGGGGGCCACTGAAGCTTTCTTT.

The chain couples TRBV7-6 to TRBJ2-7, with 8 positions matching TRBD2. V was pared by 5 bases and J by 7 bases, with 13 bases of the junction left unmatched. From germline, CDR1 is SGHVS and CDR2 FNYEAQ. The CDR3 has 15 amino acids. In DNA, the CDR3 is TGTGCCAGCAGCCCGGCGGGCGGGGGGACCCCGGAGCAGTACTTC. This gives the protein CASSPAGGGTPEQYF.

The gene calls are TRBV29-1 and TRBJ1-2; 9 positions match TRBD1. The CDR3 sequence is 12 residues long. CDR1 and CDR2 from the germline V gene are SQVTM and ANQGSEA. The J segment lost 7 bases and the V segment lost 6 bases, leaving 6 bases of the junction unmatched. CDR3 sequence (DNA): TGCAGCGTCGGGGACAGGGACCCTGGCTACACCTTC. As protein: CSVGDRDPGYTF.

The chain is built from TRBV6-5 and TRBJ1-3; perhaps TRBD1 as D (5 bases). CDR3 length equals 14 residues. Germline CDR1 reads MNHEY; CDR2 reads SVGAGI. V lost 5 bases and J lost 7, with 15 bases in between. The CDR3, as DNA: TGTGCCAGCAGTCATCAGGGACTGAGGAACACCATATATTTT. This encodes CASSHQGLRNTIYF.

The gene calls are TRBV7-9 and TRBJ1-2; D gene unclear. Trimming left V 0 bases short and J 1 base short, with 9 bases between. The CDR3 spans 15 residues. The germline CDR1 and CDR2 sequences are SEHNR and FQNEAQ (reference sequence). CDR3 protein: CASSLASPGNYGYTF. CDR3 DNA sequence: TGTGCCAGCAGCTTAGCCAGCCCGGGTAACTATGGCTACACCTTC.

V and J are TRBV10-1 and TRBJ2-3; D is ambiguous. The CDR3 has 19 amino acids. The V end was cut by 7 bases, the J end by 1 base, with 27 bases between. The germline V gene has CDR1 WNHNN and CDR2 SYGVQD (reference sequence). The CDR3 DNA reads TGCGCCAGCATTCAAGTACCCAAAGCCCATATAGAAGGCACAGATACGCAGTATTTT. As protein: CASIQVPKAHIEGTDTQYF.

The chain couples TRBV6-1 to TRBJ1-5; possibly TRBD1 for D (6 bases). Germline CDR1 is MNHNS and CDR2 is SASEGT. The CDR3 covers 14 residues. Trimming removed 4 bases from V and 11 bases from J, with 18 bases in between. The CDR3 sequence: CASSARSTQGTQHF. DNA for the CDR3: TGTGCCAGCAGTGCTCGGTCGACACAGGGAACCCAGCATTTT.

V and J are TRBV30 and TRBJ1-1; tentatively, D is TRBD1 (6 bases). In germline, CDR1 is GTSNPN, CDR2 SVGIG (reference sequence). There are 14 residues in the CDR3. V shed 2 bases and J shed 5 bases, with 15 bases lying between them. For the CDR3, the DNA is TGTGCCTGGAGTACCCCACAGGGACGGACTGAAGCTTTCTTT. Amino acid sequence: CAWSTPQGRTEAFF.

This chain links TRBV11-3 with TRBJ1-1; possibly TRBD1 for D (6 bases). V was clipped by 3 bases and J by 1 base, with 9 bases between them. This CDR3 contains 14 residues. The germline V gene has CDR1 SGHNT and CDR2 YENEEA. CDR3 nucleotides: TGTGCCAGCAGCTTCACAGGGCGGAACACTGAAGCTTTCTTT. As protein: CASSFTGRNTEAFF. Full variable domain (missing parts from reference TRBV11-3 and TRBJ1-1): EAGVVQSPRYKIIEKKQPVAFWCNPISGHNTLYWYLQNLGQGPELLIRYENEEAVDDSQLPKDRFSAERLKGVDSTLKIQPAELGDSAVYLCASSFTGRNTEAFFGQGTRLTVV.

This clone was seen a single time. The V call is TRBV19, the J call TRBJ1-4, with TRBD1 identical over 8 bases. The CDR3 has 14 residues. Germline CDR1 is LNHDA and CDR2 is SQIVND (reference sequence). V was pared by 3 bases and J by 5 bases, with 2 bases of the junction left unmatched. CDR3 nucleotides: TGTGCCAGTAGTATCAGGGGGCGAAATGAAAAACTGTTTTTT. Amino acids: CASSIRGRNEKLFF.

The V gene is TRBV7-9, the J gene TRBJ1-3; D is unclear. Germline CDR1 reads SEHNR; CDR2 reads FQNEAQ (reference sequence). CDR3 length: 14 amino acids. Trimming removed 5 bases from V and 0 bases from J, with 8 bases in between. The CDR3 bases are TGTGCCAGCAGCCGACTTAGCTCTGGAAACACCATATATTTT. It is translated as CASSRLSSGNTIYF.

This clone has a single count. This chain uses TRBV5-6 with TRBJ2-1, with 8 bases lining up with TRBD1. CDR3 length: 12 residues. From germline, CDR1 is SGHDT and CDR2 YYEEEE. V lost 2 bases, J lost 9 bases, and 1 base stayed unmatched. CDR3 coding DNA: TGTGCCAGCAGCTTAGGACAGGGTGAGCAGTTCTTC. Protein product: CASSLGQGEQFF.

The rearrangement joins TRBV13 to TRBJ2-1; TRBD1 matches at 9 bases. This CDR3 spans 13 amino acids. Germline V gene data show CDR1 as PRHDT and CDR2 as FYEKMQ (reference sequence). The V gene end was trimmed by 5 bases and the J gene end by 7 bases; junction bases not matched to a gene: 3. CDR3 amino acids: CASSPGQGNEQFF. CDR3 in DNA: TGTGCCAGCAGCCCGGGACAGGGAAATGAGCAGTTCTTC.